This TCR beta chain was observed in a study of T cell responses to AZD1222 COVID-19 vaccine. This table comes from immunoSEQ multiplex PCR, and its TCRdb copy is limited to in-frame clones, with some not included. The repertoire has 120,000 or so clones, just under 95% of them found once; the top ten carry 7.8%. The CDR3 covers 14 residues. Germline loops: CDR1 SGHRS, CDR2 YFSETQ. V shed 5 bases, J shed 8 bases, and the junction held 7 bases outside the gene matches. The clonotype was recovered from an adult in good health. Sequencing was performed on peripheral blood, taken on day 0 of AZD1222 vaccination. This sequence joins TRBV5-1 and TRBJ1-4, with TRBD1 matching 9 bases. In nucleotides, the CDR3 is TGCGCCAGCAGGCCCGGGACAGGGCACGAAAAACTGTTTTTT. It is translated as CASRPGTGHEKLFF.